The sequence of this T cell receptor (beta chain) was determined in a study of CD8+ T cells in alopecia areata. About this clone itself: The antigen remains unidentified.

Study-level findings and limits: Tofacitinib significantly lowered scalp clonality and expanded CD8+ clones among the top 100. Scalp samples also contribute reads from the resident alphabeta T cells found in normal skin.

Regarding treatment: oral pan-JAK inhibitor, 5-10 mg twice daily. The CDR3 length is 15 residues. The germline V gene has CDR1 SGHAT and CDR2 FQNNGV. Deletions cut 1 base from V and 6 bases from J, with 16 bases between. Reverse transcribed after extraction, RNA yielded cDNA as the sequencing template. Assay used: immunoSEQ multiplex PCR; TCRdb lists only in-frame clones, some missing. The sample consists of around 100,000 clones, under 60% of them appearing once. V is TRBV11-2 and J is TRBJ2-7; unclear D gene. The input for sequencing was CD8+ T cells sorted from blood, taken at week 24, from a patient treated with tofacitinib. This sequence was found in a human donor with alopecia areata. The CDR3 protein is CASSLVSGRASEQYF. The DNA for the CDR3 is TGTGCCAGCAGCTTAGTCTCGGGTCGGGCGTCCGAGCAGTACTTC.